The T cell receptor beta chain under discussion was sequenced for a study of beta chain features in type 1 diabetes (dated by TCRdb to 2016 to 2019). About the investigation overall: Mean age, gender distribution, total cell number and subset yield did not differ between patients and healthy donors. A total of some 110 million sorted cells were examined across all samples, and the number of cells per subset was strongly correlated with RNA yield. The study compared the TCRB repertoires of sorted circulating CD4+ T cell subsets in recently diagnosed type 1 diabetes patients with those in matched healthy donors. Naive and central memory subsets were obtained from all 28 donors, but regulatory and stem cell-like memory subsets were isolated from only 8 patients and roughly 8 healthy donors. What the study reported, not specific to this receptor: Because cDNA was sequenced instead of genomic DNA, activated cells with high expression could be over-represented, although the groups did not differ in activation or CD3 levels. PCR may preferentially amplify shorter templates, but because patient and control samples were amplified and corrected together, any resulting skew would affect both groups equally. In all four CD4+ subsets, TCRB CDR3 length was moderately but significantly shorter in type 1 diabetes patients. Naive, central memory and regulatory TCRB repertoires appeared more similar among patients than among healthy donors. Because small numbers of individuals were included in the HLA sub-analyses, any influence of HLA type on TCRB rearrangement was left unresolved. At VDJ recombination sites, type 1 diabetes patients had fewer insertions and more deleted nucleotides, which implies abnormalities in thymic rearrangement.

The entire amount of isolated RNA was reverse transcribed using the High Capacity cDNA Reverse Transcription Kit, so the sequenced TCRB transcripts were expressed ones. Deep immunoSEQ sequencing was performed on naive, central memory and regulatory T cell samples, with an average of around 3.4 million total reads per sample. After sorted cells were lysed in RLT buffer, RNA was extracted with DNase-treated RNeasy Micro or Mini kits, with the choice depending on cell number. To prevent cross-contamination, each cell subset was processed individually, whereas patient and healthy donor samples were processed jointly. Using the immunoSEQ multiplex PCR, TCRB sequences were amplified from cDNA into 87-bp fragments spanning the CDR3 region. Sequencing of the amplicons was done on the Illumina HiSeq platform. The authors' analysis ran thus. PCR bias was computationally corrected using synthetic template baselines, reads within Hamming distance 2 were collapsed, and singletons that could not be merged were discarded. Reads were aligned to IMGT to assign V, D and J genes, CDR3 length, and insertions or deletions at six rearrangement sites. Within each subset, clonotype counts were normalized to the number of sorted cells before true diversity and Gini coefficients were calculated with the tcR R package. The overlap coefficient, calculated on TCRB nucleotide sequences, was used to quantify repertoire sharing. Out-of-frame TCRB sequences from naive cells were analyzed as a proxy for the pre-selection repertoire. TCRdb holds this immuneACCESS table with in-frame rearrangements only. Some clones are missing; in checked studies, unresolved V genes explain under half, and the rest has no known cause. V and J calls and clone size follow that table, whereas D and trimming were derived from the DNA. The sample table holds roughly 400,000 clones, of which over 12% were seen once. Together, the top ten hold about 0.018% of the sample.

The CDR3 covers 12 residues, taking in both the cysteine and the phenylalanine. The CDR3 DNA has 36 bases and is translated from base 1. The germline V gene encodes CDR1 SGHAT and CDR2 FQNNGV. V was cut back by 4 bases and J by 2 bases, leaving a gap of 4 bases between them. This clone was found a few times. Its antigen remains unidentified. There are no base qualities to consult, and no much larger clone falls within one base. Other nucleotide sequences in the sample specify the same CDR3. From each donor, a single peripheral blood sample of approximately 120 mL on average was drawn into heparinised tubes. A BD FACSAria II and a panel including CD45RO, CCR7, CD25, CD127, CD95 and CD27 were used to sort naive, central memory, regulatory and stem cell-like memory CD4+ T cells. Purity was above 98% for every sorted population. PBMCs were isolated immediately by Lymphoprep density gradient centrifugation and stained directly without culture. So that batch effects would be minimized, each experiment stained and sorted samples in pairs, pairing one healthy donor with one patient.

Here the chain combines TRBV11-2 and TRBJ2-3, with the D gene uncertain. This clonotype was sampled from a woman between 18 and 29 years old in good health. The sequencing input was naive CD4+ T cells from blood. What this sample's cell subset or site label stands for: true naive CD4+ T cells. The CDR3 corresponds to CASSSNTDTQYF. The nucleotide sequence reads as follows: TGTGCCAGCAGCTCAAACACAGATACGCAGTATTTT. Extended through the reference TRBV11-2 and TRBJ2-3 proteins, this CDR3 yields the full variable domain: EAGVAQSPRYKIIEKRQSVAFWCNPISGHATLYWYQQILGQGPKLLIQFQNNGVVDDSQLPKDRFSAERLKGVDSTLKIQPAKLEDSAVYLCASSSNTDTQYFGPGTRLTVL.